What follows are 17 T cell receptor beta chains derived from one specimen sequenced in a study of chemoradiotherapy in HPV16-positive cancers. The data were produced by immunoSEQ multiplex PCR, yet TCRdb's version contains in-frame clones alone and is incomplete. This table has around 13,000 clones, over 65% appearing once. The specimen was taken from a patient who underwent chemoradiotherapy. The receptors stem from a human donor with HPV-associated anogenital cancer.

The chain recombines TRBV28 with TRBJ1-2; 10 bases are shared with TRBD1. CDR1 is MDHEN, CDR2 SYDVKM, per germline. Trimming took 3 bases from V and 8 from J; bases not matched to a gene: 9. The CDR3 runs 15 residues. The CDR3 here is CASSFRSGTGEGYTF. The CDR3 DNA reads TGTGCCAGCAGTTTCCGCTCCGGGACAGGGGAAGGCTACACCTTC.

This rearrangement joins TRBV2 to TRBJ1-5; no definite D call. The CDR3 sequence is 13 residues long. Per germline, CDR1 SNHLY and CDR2 FYNNEI. V was clipped by 3 bases and J by 6 bases, with 9 bases between them. CDR3 amino acids: CASSDDLGQPQHF. CDR3 DNA: TGTGCCAGCAGTGACGACCTTGGTCAGCCCCAGCATTTT. The full variable domain, completed using reference TRBV2 and TRBJ1-5, is EPEVTQTPSHQVTQMGQEVILRCVPISNHLYFYWYRQILGQKVEFLVSFYNNEISEKSEIFDDQFSVERPDGSNFTLKIRSTKLEDSAMYFCASSDDLGQPQHFGDGTRLSIL.

The rearrangement links TRBV19 to TRBJ2-1; 11 nucleotides align to TRBD2. Germline-derived CDR1 and CDR2 are LNHDA and SQIVND (reference sequence). This CDR3 contains 14 residues. J gave up 6 bases and V 5 bases, and 3 bases lay outside the gene matches. This CDR3 reads CASSSGLAANEQFF. For the CDR3, the DNA is TGTGCCAGTAGTTCGGGACTAGCGGCCAATGAGCAGTTCTTC.

The rearrangement links TRBV5-4 to TRBJ2-5; a possible D gene is TRBD2 (6 bases). The CDR3 sequence is 14 residues long. With 4 bases removed from V and 2 bases from J, the gap between germline ends came to 12 bases. Germline CDR1 and CDR2: SGHNT and YYREEE (reference sequence). This CDR3 reads CASSMAGIQETQYF. CDR3 nucleotide sequence: TGTGCCAGCAGCATGGCGGGGATTCAAGAGACCCAGTACTTC.

J is TRBJ2-4 and V is TRBV28; D gene unclear. The CDR3 has 13 residues. CDR1 and CDR2 (germline): MDHEN, SYDVKM. Between the trimmed V and J ends, which lost 8 bases and 0 bases, there was a span of 8 bases. The CDR3 DNA is TGTGCCAGCTTTGATGTAGCCAAAAACATTCAGTACTTC. The encoded protein is CASFDVAKNIQYF. The whole variable domain, filled in from reference TRBV28 and TRBJ2-4, reads DVKVTQSSRYLVKRTGEKVFLECVQDMDHENMFWYRQDPGLGLRLIYFSYDVKMKEKGDIPEGYSVSREKKERFSLILESASTNQTSMYLCASFDVAKNIQYFGAGTRLSVL.

The gene calls are TRBV5-4 and TRBJ2-1, with 7 bases that match TRBD1. The CDR3 covers 15 residues. Germline CDR1 SGHNT, CDR2 YYREEE (reference sequence). V shed 2 bases, J shed 4 bases, and the junction held 6 bases outside the gene matches. The CDR3 coding sequence is TGTGCCAGCAGCTTAGACAGGGCCTTATACAATGAGCAGTTCTTC. Translated: CASSLDRALYNEQFF.

The rearrangement uses TRBV30 and TRBJ1-5; tentative D call: TRBD1 (6 bases). V shed 3 bases and J shed 3 bases, with 9 bases lying between them. CDR1 and CDR2 from the germline V gene are GTSNPN and SVGIG (reference sequence). The CDR3 covers 13 residues. The CDR3 nucleotides read TGTGCCTGGAGGACAGGATTCAATCAGCCCCAGCATTTT. Translated: CAWRTGFNQPQHF.

The rearrangement joins TRBV29-1 to TRBJ1-2, with a tentative D call TRBD1 (6 bases). CDR3 length: 13 amino acids. Between the trimmed V and J ends, which lost 3 bases and 8 bases, there was a span of 16 bases. In germline, CDR1 is SQVTM, CDR2 ANQGSEA. CDR3 loop: CSVDRTDFPGYTF. For the CDR3, the DNA is TGCAGCGTTGACCGGACAGACTTCCCGGGCTACACCTTC.

The chain employs TRBV2 and TRBJ2-7, with D unresolved. Germline CDR1 and CDR2: SNHLY and FYNNEI. Trimming removed 3 bases at V and 9 bases at J, with 9 bases between. The CDR3 contains 11 residues. This CDR3 reads CASSENGRQYF. In nucleotides, the CDR3 is TGTGCCAGCAGTGAGAACGGGCGGCAGTACTTC. Combining the CDR3 with reference TRBV2 and TRBJ2-7 gives the whole variable domain EPEVTQTPSHQVTQMGQEVILRCVPISNHLYFYWYRQILGQKVEFLVSFYNNEISEKSEIFDDQFSVERPDGSNFTLKIRSTKLEDSAMYFCASSENGRQYFGPGTRLTVT.

This chain uses TRBV2 with TRBJ2-1; D perhaps matches TRBD2 (6 bases). Germline V CDR1 and CDR2: SNHLY, FYNNEI. Trimming stripped 10 bases from V and 7 bases from J, with 17 bases between. The CDR3 spans 13 residues. In DNA form, the CDR3 reads TGTGCCACCAGACCGGGAGAAGGGAATGAGCAGTTCTTC. This codes for CATRPGEGNEQFF.

The chain uses TRBV28 and TRBJ2-7; D ambiguous. Looked up from germline, CDR1 is MDHEN and CDR2 is SYDVKM. V lost 2 bases and J lost 0, with 8 bases in between. The CDR3 sequence is 14 residues long. In DNA form, the CDR3 reads TGTGCCAGCAGTTTAGCTGCCTACTCCTACGAGCAGTACTTC. This codes for CASSLAAYSYEQYF.

V and J are TRBV5-1 and TRBJ2-5; 10 bases match TRBD2. This CDR3 spans 16 amino acids. Germline CDR1 is SGHRS and CDR2 is YFSETQ. With V trimmed by 4 bases and J by 6 bases, 12 bases remained unmatched. The CDR3 region is CASSPSGKRGGKTQYF. The CDR3 DNA is TGCGCCAGCAGCCCCTCGGGGAAGCGGGGGGGAAAGACCCAGTACTTC.

The J gene is TRBJ2-6, the V gene TRBV5-1; D is undetermined. The CDR3 extends over 17 amino acids. Germline CDR1 reads SGHRS; CDR2 reads YFSETQ. V was shortened by 0 bases and J by 0 bases, with 10 bases between the two germline ends. As DNA, the CDR3 is TGCGCCAGCAGCTTGGGGGGTGGACCCTCTGGGGCCAACGTCCTGACTTTC. The encoded protein is CASSLGGGPSGANVLTF. The whole variable domain, filled in from reference TRBV5-1 and TRBJ2-6, reads KAGVTQTPRYLIKTRGQQVTLSCSPISGHRSVSWYQQTPGQGLQFLFEYFSETQRNKGNFPGRFSGRQFSNSRSEMNVSTLELGDSALYLCASSLGGGPSGANVLTFGAGSRLTVL.

In its sample, this clone was seen a few times. The chain carries TRBV7-2 and TRBJ1-5; D is undetermined. V lost 1 base, J lost 4 bases, and 11 bases lay in between. CDR1 is SGHTA and CDR2 is FQGNSA in the germline V gene. The CDR3 consists of 15 residues. In nucleotides, the CDR3 is TGTGCCAGCAGCTTAGTGGTGAAACCAAATCAGCCCCAGCATTTT. Its translation is CASSLVVKPNQPQHF.

V and J are TRBV5-4 and TRBJ1-4, with D perhaps TRBD1 (6 bases). The CDR3 length is 14 residues. Germline lookup yields CDR1 SGHNT and CDR2 YYREEE (reference sequence). The V gene lost 1 base and the J gene lost 8 bases, with 12 bases spanning the gap. The CDR3 region has the DNA TGTGCCAGCAGCTTGTCCGGGGGCGAGGAAAAACTGTTTTTT. Translation gives CASSLSGGEEKLFF.

The genes are TRBV5-1 and TRBJ1-1; D is undetermined. The CDR3 has 19 residues. Germline CDR1 is SGHRS and CDR2 is YFSETQ. V lost 3 bases, J lost 4 bases, and 28 bases lay in between. DNA for the CDR3: TGCGCCAGCAGCTCGAACCAGTCAACGCGACGGCCTGAGGGCACTGAAGCTTTCTTT. Residues: CASSSNQSTRRPEGTEAFF.

V gene TRBV14 combines with J gene TRBJ2-1; D remains unclear. The CDR3 contains 15 residues. Trimming removed 1 base at V and 6 bases at J, with 13 bases between. Germline V gene data show CDR1 as SGHDN and CDR2 as FVKESK. CDR3 sequence: CASSQVMLGFNEQFF. The CDR3 nucleotides read TGTGCCAGCAGCCAAGTTATGCTAGGGTTCAATGAGCAGTTCTTC.